Listed below are T cell receptor beta chains from one sample, sequenced in a study of blood T cell repertoires in COVID-19. Data came from immunoSEQ multiplex PCR; TCRdb stores just in-frame clones and leaves some out. The sample consists of roughly 24,000 clones, 92% of them appearing once. The sequencing sample was made of peripheral blood. Receptors were obtained from a human donor in a cohort sampled during active COVID-19. The CDR3 runs from the conserved cysteine through the conserved F or W. The order of the fields is J gene, clone size, V gene, D gene, CDR3 protein, CDR3 DNA. A D gene is named only where the DNA matches it firmly. Where a row states a size, it is once, few, many or the class of an expanded clone; other rows omit it.

J: TRBJ2-2; size: .; V: TRBV5-1; D: TRBD1; CDR3: CASADRGLKNGELFF; DNA: TGCGCCAGCGCGGACAGGGGGCTTAAGAACGGGGAGCTGTTTTTT
J: TRBJ1-2; size: .; V: TRBV18; D: .; CDR3: CASSSTILGESYTF; DNA: TGTGCCAGCTCTTCGACCATTCTAGGAGAATCCTACACCTTC
J: TRBJ1-1; size: few; V: TRBV19; D: .; CDR3: CASSIARVPEAFF; DNA: TGTGCCAGTAGTATCGCCAGGGTTCCTGAAGCTTTCTTT
J: TRBJ1-5; size: .; V: TRBV7-8; D: .; CDR3: CASSSTRTPYYSNQPQHF; DNA: TGTGCCAGCAGCTCGACCCGGACACCGTATTATAGCAATCAGCCCCAGCATTTT
J: TRBJ2-5; size: .; V: TRBV5-1; D: TRBD2; CDR3: CASSLGLAGSEETQYF; DNA: TGCGCCAGCAGCTTGGGACTAGCGGGATCAGAGGAGACCCAGTACTTC
J: TRBJ2-5; size: .; V: TRBV27; D: .; CDR3: CASSLRGQETQYF; DNA: TGTGCCAGCAGTTTACGCGGGCAAGAGACCCAGTACTTC
J: TRBJ2-1; size: .; V: TRBV5-1; D: TRBD2; CDR3: CASSWSGAKANEQFF; DNA: TGCGCCAGCAGCTGGAGCGGGGCAAAGGCCAATGAGCAGTTCTTC
J: TRBJ2-7; size: .; V: TRBV28; D: .; CDR3: CASSHFQGWNYEQYF; DNA: TGTGCCAGCAGCCATTTCCAGGGATGGAACTACGAGCAGTACTTC
J: TRBJ1-2; size: few; V: TRBV6-4; D: .; CDR3: CASSSDSSGLGYTF; DNA: TGTGCCAGCAGTTCAGACAGTTCAGGGCTCGGCTACACCTTC
J: TRBJ2-5; size: .; V: TRBV7-3; D: TRBD1; CDR3: CASSSTGGGETQYF; DNA: TGTGCCAGCAGCTCAACAGGGGGCGGGGAGACCCAGTACTTC
J: TRBJ2-1; size: once; V: TRBV7-2; D: TRBD1; CDR3: CASSLFRTGDRNEQFF; DNA: TGTGCCAGCAGCTTATTCAGGACAGGGGACCGCAATGAGCAGTTCTTC
J: TRBJ2-7; size: .; V: TRBV4-3; D: TRBD2; CDR3: CASSQDWERGGVYEQYF; DNA: TGCGCCAGCAGCCAAGATTGGGAGCGGGGGGGCGTTTACGAGCAGTACTTC
J: TRBJ2-3; size: .; V: TRBV7-3; D: TRBD2; CDR3: CASSLQASGGNTQGNTQYF; DNA: TGTGCCAGCAGCTTACAGGCTAGCGGGGGGAACACACAGGGGAATACGCAGTATTTT
J: TRBJ1-1; size: .; V: TRBV29-1; D: .; CDR3: CSVEDSGSGAGAFF; DNA: TGCAGCGTTGAAGATTCGGGGTCAGGGGCAGGGGCTTTCTTT
J: TRBJ1-2; size: .; V: TRBV21-1; D: .; CDR3: CARPRPSPGGWVDYGYTF; DNA: TGTGCCAGACCCCGTCCAAGTCCCGGGGGGTGGGTAGATTATGGCTACACCTTC
J: TRBJ1-3; size: .; V: TRBV5-6; D: .; CDR3: CASSLARGPGNTIYF; DNA: TGTGCCAGCAGCTTGGCCAGGGGCCCTGGAAACACCATATATTTT
J: TRBJ2-1; size: once; V: TRBV28; D: TRBD2; CDR3: CASTKGLAAYNEQFF; DNA: TGTGCCAGCACAAAGGGACTAGCGGCCTACAATGAGCAGTTCTTC
J: TRBJ1-2; size: .; V: TRBV6-5; D: TRBD1; CDR3: CASRPGTATAYGYTF; DNA: TGTGCCAGCAGGCCTGGGACAGCGACGGCCTATGGCTACACCTTC